This entry lists 25 T cell receptor beta chains sequenced from one sample in a study of cytomegalovirus exposure and HLA in healthy donors. Researchers ran the PCR with 60 Vbeta and 13 Jbeta primers. TCRdb keeps only in-frame clones here, not all; method: immunoSEQ multiplex PCR. The table has under 200,000 clones, 60% to 80% seen once. The sequenced sample consisted of PBMCs. The receptors were gathered from a man in his 60s in good health and CMV-seronegative.

This clone was counted a few times. The chain uses TRBV28 and TRBJ1-5, with no clear D. Trimming left V 6 bases short and J 1 base short, with 16 bases between. The germline gives CDR1 MDHEN, CDR2 SYDVKM. This CDR3 spans 16 amino acids. This CDR3 reads CASRIARVGSNQPQHF. The CDR3 DNA follows: TGTGCCAGCAGGATCGCGAGGGTTGGGAGCAATCAGCCCCAGCATTTT. The whole variable domain, filled in from reference TRBV28 and TRBJ1-5, reads DVKVTQSSRYLVKRTGEKVFLECVQDMDHENMFWYRQDPGLGLRLIYFSYDVKMKEKGDIPEGYSVSREKKERFSLILESASTNQTSMYLCASRIARVGSNQPQHFGDGTRLSIL.

This clone was detected only a few times. The rearrangement joins TRBV6-5 to TRBJ2-7; possibly TRBD2 for D (5 bases). Germline V lookup: CDR1 MNHEY, CDR2 SVGAGI. This CDR3 contains 13 residues. Trimming removed 5 bases at V and 5 bases at J, with 13 bases between. Written as DNA, the CDR3 is TGTGCCAGCAGTCGTGCGAGGGCTAACGAGCAGTACTTC. Encoded protein: CASSRARANEQYF.

The chain joins TRBV5-6 to TRBJ2-1, with 7 bases aligning to TRBD2. Germline CDR1 is SGHDT and CDR2 is YYEEEE. The CDR3 consists of 14 residues. The ends lost 0 bases at V and 8 bases at J; junction bases unmatched: 5. The CDR3 DNA follows: TGTGCCAGCAGCTTGGGGACTAGTGGGTATGAGCAGTTCTTC. It is translated as CASSLGTSGYEQFF.

This clone has a single count. The rearrangement uses TRBV7-7 and TRBJ2-5, with a tentative D call TRBD2 (6 bases). CDR3 size: 16 residues. Germline CDR1 is SSHAT and CDR2 is FNYEAQ (reference sequence). The V and J ends lost 4 bases and 3 bases respectively, with 18 bases between them. The CDR3 here is CASSSGGSGKEETQYF. The DNA for the CDR3 is TGTGCCAGCAGCTCCGGGGGTAGCGGAAAGGAAGAGACCCAGTACTTC.

This clone was recorded a few times. This chain links TRBV7-6 with TRBJ2-7, with D hard to call. CDR1 is SGHVS, CDR2 FNYEAQ, per germline. CDR3 size: 13 residues. V dropped 0 bases and J dropped 3 bases, with 6 bases sitting between them. In nucleotides, the CDR3 is TGTGCCAGCAGCTTAGCGTACGGCTACGAGCAGTACTTC. Amino acid sequence: CASSLAYGYEQYF.

The CDR3 is CASSTGTGSREQYF. The DNA of the CDR3 is TGTGCCAGTAGTACCGGGACAGGATCGAGGGAGCAGTACTTC. The rearrangement uses TRBV19 and TRBJ2-7; TRBD1 agrees at 8 bases. This CDR3 contains 14 residues. Per the germline V gene, CDR1 is LNHDA and CDR2 is SQIVND (reference sequence). V lost 4 bases and J lost 7; bases outside the gene matches: 9. Drawing the rest from reference TRBV19 and TRBJ2-7, the complete variable domain is DGGITQSPKYLFRKEGQNVTLSCEQNLNHDAMYWYRQDPGQGLRLIYYSQIVNDFQKGDIAEGYSVSREKKESFPLTVTSAQKNPTAFYLCASSTGTGSREQYFGPGTRLTVT.

The rearrangement joins TRBV28 to TRBJ1-4, with 8 bases fitting TRBD1. The germline V gene encodes CDR1 MDHEN and CDR2 SYDVKM. Trimming at V came to 5 bases and at J to 5 bases, leaving 4 bases not matched to a gene. The CDR3 length is 14 residues. CDR3 protein: CASSLRTGNEKLFF. The CDR3 DNA follows: TGTGCCAGCAGTCTGCGGACAGGGAATGAAAAACTGTTTTTT.

This clone was recorded only once. The chain uses TRBV29-1 and TRBJ2-7, with a tentative D call TRBD1 (5 bases). Trimming cost V 4 bases and J 6 bases, with 13 bases left between them. The CDR3 extends over 12 amino acids. Germline loops: CDR1 SQVTM, CDR2 ANQGSEA. The chain's CDR3 is CSVVVGQGEQYF. As DNA, the CDR3 is TGCAGCGTTGTGGTCGGCCAGGGCGAGCAGTACTTC.

The chain combines TRBV2 with TRBJ2-2; 10 bases map to TRBD2. Germline trimming cut 6 bases from V and 4 bases from J; bases unmatched to any gene: 5. This CDR3 is 15 amino acids long. The germline CDR1 and CDR2 sequences are SNHLY and FYNNEI. The CDR3 DNA follows: TGTGCCAGCAGGGGGACTAGCGTAGGCACCGGGGAGCTGTTTTTT. This codes for CASRGTSVGTGELFF.

The CDR3 DNA reads as TGTGCCAGCAGTTACTCACGGGACAGACTCTACGAGCAGTACTTC. Translated: CASSYSRDRLYEQYF. The chain uses TRBV6-6 and TRBJ2-7; TRBD1 aligns across 7 bases. From germline, CDR1 is MNHNY and CDR2 SVGAGI (reference sequence). The CDR3 loop spans 15 amino acids. Trimming at V came to 0 bases and at J to 3 bases, leaving 5 bases not matched to a gene.

V usage is TRBV18 and J usage is TRBJ2-3, with 7 positions matching TRBD2. CDR3 length equals 15 residues. V lost 2 bases to trimming and J lost 5 bases; unmatched junction nucleotides: 7. CDR1 is KGHSH, CDR2 LQKENI, per germline. This CDR3 is CASSPRTRLLDTQYF. The CDR3 bases are TGTGCCAGCTCACCAAGGACTAGGCTTTTAGATACGCAGTATTTT.

The genes are TRBV25-1 and TRBJ1-4; maybe TRBD1 (6 bases). The germline V gene has CDR1 MGHDK and CDR2 SYGVNS. The CDR3 extends over 17 amino acids. Between the trimmed V and J ends, which lost 4 bases and 0 bases, there was a span of 15 bases. The CDR3 reads CASSGFRGGSTNEKLFF. CDR3 DNA sequence: TGTGCCAGCAGTGGGTTCAGGGGCGGGTCAACTAATGAAAAACTGTTTTTT. The full variable domain, its missing parts supplied by reference TRBV25-1 and TRBJ1-4, is EADIYQTPRYLVIGTGKKITLECSQTMGHDKMYWYQQDPGMELHLIHYSYGVNSTEKGDLSSESTVSRIRTEHFPLTLESARPSHTSQYLCASSGFRGGSTNEKLFFGSGTQLSVL.

The chain joins TRBV6-4 to TRBJ1-2; 8 bases fit TRBD1. With 0 bases clipped from V and 6 bases from J, the junction kept 15 bases outside the gene matches. The germline V gene has CDR1 MRHNA and CDR2 SNTAGT. The length of the CDR3 is 18 residues. DNA of the CDR3: TGTGCCAGCAGTGACTCGATCAACAGGGGGTCGGAGTCTAATGGCTACACCTTC. Translation gives CASSDSINRGSESNGYTF.

The chain employs TRBV5-4 and TRBJ2-7; 9 bases align to TRBD1. The CDR3 sequence is 14 residues long. The ends lost 0 bases at V and 7 bases at J; junction bases unmatched: 5. CDR1 is SGHNT and CDR2 is YYREEE in the germline V gene (reference sequence). The DNA for the CDR3 is TGTGCCAGCAGCTTGGGACAGGGGGTCGGAGAGCAGTACTTC. It codes for CASSLGQGVGEQYF. Based on the CDR3 plus reference TRBV5-4 and TRBJ2-7, the full variable domain is ETGVTQSPTHLIKTRGQQVTLRCSSQSGHNTVSWYQQALGQGPQFIFQYYREEENGRGNFPPRFSGLQFPNYSSELNVNALELDDSALYLCASSLGQGVGEQYFGPGTRLTVT.

This chain connects TRBV11-2 to TRBJ2-3; D is uncertain. The V end lost 1 base, the J end lost 0 bases, and 14 bases lay between the germline ends. Per germline, CDR1 SGHAT and CDR2 FQNNGV. This CDR3 comprises 17 residues. Here the CDR3 DNA reads TGTGCCAGCAGCTTAGGTGCGAGCGCCCTAAGCACAGATACGCAGTATTTT. Protein product: CASSLGASALSTDTQYF.

The chain uses TRBV6-1 and TRBJ1-4; D may be TRBD1 (6 bases). Germline CDR1 MNHNS, CDR2 SASEGT. Trimming took 7 bases from V and 10 from J, leaving 22 bases between them. The CDR3 has 15 residues. The CDR3 sequence: CASTDSQGRRGKLFF. CDR3 coding DNA: TGTGCCAGCACCGACTCCCAGGGGCGCCGTGGAAAACTGTTTTTT.

CDR3 DNA sequence: TGCGCCAGCAGCTTGACAGGGGTAAATGAAAAACTGTTTTTT. Translated: CASSLTGVNEKLFF. The chain couples TRBV5-1 to TRBJ1-4; TRBD1 aligns across 7 bases. With V trimmed by 1 base and J by 5 bases, 2 bases remained unmatched. The length of the CDR3 is 14 residues. Germline V CDR1 and CDR2: SGHRS, YFSETQ.

This clone was detected a few times. The chain is built from TRBV6-1 and TRBJ1-1, with D perhaps TRBD1 (5 bases). The CDR3 spans 18 residues. Trimming removed 3 bases at V and 1 base at J, with 21 bases between. Germline lookup yields CDR1 MNHNS and CDR2 SASEGT. The CDR3 here is CASSDWYWGSLKNTEAFF. The CDR3 DNA reads as TGTGCCAGCAGTGATTGGTATTGGGGCAGCCTAAAGAACACTGAAGCTTTCTTT.

There are a few counts of this clone. This chain links TRBV29-1 with TRBJ2-2; tentatively, D is TRBD2 (7 bases). The length of the CDR3 is 15 residues. CDR1 is SQVTM and CDR2 is ANQGSEA in the germline V gene. V dropped 4 bases and J dropped 2 bases, with 14 bases sitting between them. This chain's CDR3 is CSVGGGQGNTGELFF. In DNA, the CDR3 is TGCAGCGTTGGGGGGGGGCAGGGAAACACCGGGGAGCTGTTTTTT.

The V and J genes are TRBV2 and TRBJ2-3; 7 bases map to TRBD2. Germline CDR1 reads SNHLY; CDR2 reads FYNNEI. This CDR3 comprises 16 residues. J was trimmed by 0 bases and V by 4 bases; bases with no gene match: 7. The CDR3 spells CASSVGGGFSTDTQYF. Written as DNA, the CDR3 is TGTGCCAGCAGTGTCGGGGGAGGGTTTAGCACAGATACGCAGTATTTT.

The J gene is TRBJ2-3, the V gene TRBV18; 11 nucleotides agree with TRBD2. The J segment lost 7 bases and the V segment lost 3 bases, leaving 6 bases of the junction unmatched. Germline CDR1 and CDR2: KGHSH and LQKENI. The CDR3 loop spans 15 amino acids. The CDR3 loop reads CASSPGTSGINTQYF. CDR3 bases: TGTGCCAGCTCACCGGGGACTAGCGGTATCAATACGCAGTATTTT. Supplemented by reference TRBV18 and TRBJ2-3, the full variable domain reads NAGVMQNPRHLVRRRGQEARLRCSPMKGHSHVYWYRQLPEEGLKFMVYLQKENIIDESGMPKERFSAEFPKEGPSILRIQQVVRGDSAAYFCASSPGTSGINTQYFGPGTRLTVL.

As for this clone: An end of the junction differs from the germline gene, which may be a read error. The V and J genes are TRBV7-9 and TRBJ2-3; 10 bases align to TRBD2. The CDR3 is made up of 16 amino acids. Germline CDR1 SEHNR, CDR2 FQNEAQ (reference sequence). CDR3 amino acids: CASSLGSGGSEDMQYF. The CDR3 DNA reads as TGTGCCAGCAGCTTGGGTAGCGGGGGGTCCGAGGATATGCAGTATTTT.

This clone was counted a few times. The rearrangement links TRBV5-1 to TRBJ1-1; unclear D gene. This CDR3 spans 13 amino acids. V lost 3 bases, J lost 4 bases, and 10 bases lay in between. From germline, CDR1 is SGHRS and CDR2 YFSETQ. The CDR3 loop is CASSYTGSTEAFF. The CDR3 bases are TGCGCCAGCAGCTACACCGGGAGCACTGAAGCTTTCTTT.

This CDR3 is CSVVGQDGETQYF. The DNA of the CDR3 is TGCAGCGTTGTCGGCCAGGATGGAGAGACCCAGTACTTC. The chain recombines TRBV29-1 with TRBJ2-5; the D is unclear. This CDR3 region has 13 residues. Germline V gene lookup returns CDR1 SQVTM and CDR2 ANQGSEA. V was pared by 4 bases and J by 4 bases, with 13 bases between.

In this sample, this clone turned up a few times. V gene TRBV5-8 combines with J gene TRBJ2-2; possibly TRBD1 for D (5 bases). Germline values: CDR1 SGHTS, CDR2 YDEGEE. CDR3 length: 16 amino acids. V lost 1 base and J lost 8, with 18 bases in between. In DNA form, the CDR3 reads TGTGCCAGCAGCTTGATTGGAGCAGGGCGGTCTGGGGAGCTGTTTTTT. Translated: CASSLIGAGRSGELFF.